Sequencing of this T cell receptor beta chain was carried out in a study of response to subunit inactivated influenza vaccine. The study, taken as a whole, reports: Authors suggested that a seasonal influenza vaccination recruits few new T cells each time.

V lost 0 bases to trimming and J lost 2 bases; unmatched junction nucleotides: 13. Germline V CDR1 and CDR2: LGHDT, YNNKEL (reference sequence). CDR3 length: 18 residues. This clonotype occurred many times. The antigen remains unidentified. MiXCR, run by TCRdb on the RT-PCR reads, gives a single entry per CDR3 protein. Altogether approximately 570,000 distinct CDR3 sequences are present, 6% to 9% being singletons, with the ten largest covering approximately 13%. The starting material was PBMCs from blood, obtained about 23 months after vaccination. This sequence was found in a man aged 50 to 69 who received an inactivated influenza vaccine. This chain links TRBV3-1 with TRBJ2-7, with TRBD1 matching over 7 bases. CDR3 amino acids: CASSQEGQTGLIAYEQYF. The CDR3 coding sequence is TGTGCCAGCAGCCAAGAAGGGCAGACAGGGTTGATCGCCTACGAGCAGTACTTC.